This entry lists 27 T cell receptor beta chains sequenced from one sample in a study of T cell clones after liver transplantation. Repertoires were generated with immunoSEQ multiplex PCR, while TCRdb's copy carries only in-frame clones and drops some. The sample lists more than 95,000 clones; around 83% were seen once. This sample comprised CD4+ T cells from blood, obtained before liver transplant. The origin of the receptors is a human donor who received a liver transplant.

In this sample, this clone turned up many times. The same CDR3 is also encoded by other DNA sequences in this sample. The chain employs TRBV6-1 and TRBJ2-2; the D gene could be TRBD1 or TRBD2 (6 bases each). The CDR3 contains 13 residues. Germline V gene sequence: CDR1 MNHNS, CDR2 SASEGT. The ends were cut back, 4 bases at V and 6 bases at J, with 9 bases in the middle. The chain's CDR3 is CASSVGGSGELFF. CDR3 coding DNA: TGTGCCAGCAGTGTCGGGGGCTCCGGGGAGCTGTTTTTT.

The rearrangement joins TRBV10-3 to TRBJ2-7; possibly TRBD1 for D (6 bases). Germline CDR1 ENHRY, CDR2 SYGVKD. This CDR3 spans 15 amino acids. The germline V and J ends were trimmed by 1 base and 6 bases, with 16 bases remaining between them. DNA of the CDR3: TGTGCCATCAGTGAGTTGGCACAGGGCGGTTTCGAGCAGTACTTC. It is translated as CAISELAQGGFEQYF.

The gene calls are TRBV18 and TRBJ1-1, with D uncertain. Germline CDR1 and CDR2: KGHSH and LQKENI. The V and J ends lost 3 bases and 1 base respectively, with 15 bases between them. This CDR3 has 16 amino acids. The CDR3 nucleotides are TGTGCCAGCTCACCTTATGAGGGAATGGCGAACACTGAAGCTTTCTTT. Translated, it gives CASSPYEGMANTEAFF.

The chain has TRBV27 and TRBJ2-2, with 7 bases identical to TRBD1. CDR1 and CDR2 (germline): MNHEY, SMNVEV (reference sequence). The CDR3 spans 15 residues. Trimming took 6 bases from V and 0 from J; bases not matched to a gene: 4. The CDR3: CASRTQGANTGELFF. The CDR3 region has the DNA TGTGCCAGCAGAACCCAGGGGGCGAACACCGGGGAGCTGTTTTTT.

This clone has a handful of counts. The rearrangement links TRBV9 to TRBJ2-7, with D possibly matching TRBD2 (6 bases). Trimming removed 7 bases at V and 4 bases at J, with 18 bases between. The CDR3 has 14 residues. The germline V gene has CDR1 SGDLS and CDR2 YYNGEE. The CDR3 is CASALGASEYEQYF. As DNA, the CDR3 is TGTGCCAGCGCGCTCGGGGCTAGCGAATACGAGCAGTACTTC.

This chain joins TRBV28 and TRBJ1-3, with TRBD1 as a possible D gene (6 bases). Trimming left V 7 bases short and J 0 bases short, with 19 bases between. The CDR3 is 17 residues long. Per the germline V gene, CDR1 is MDHEN and CDR2 is SYDVKM. The CDR3 region is CASNTQGKGPSGNTIYF. The CDR3 bases are TGTGCCAGCAACACCCAGGGGAAGGGGCCCTCTGGAAACACCATATATTTT.

This chain connects TRBV11-2 to TRBJ2-3, with D possibly TRBD2 on 7 matching bases. Germline lookup yields CDR1 SGHAT and CDR2 FQNNGV. Trimming removed 7 bases at V and 2 bases at J, with 19 bases between. The CDR3 sequence is 16 residues long. CDR3 in DNA: TGTGCCAGCACTCTAGTTCTCCGGGGGGCCACAGATACGCAGTATTTT. Its translation: CASTLVLRGATDTQYF.

This clone was detected only once. The CDR3 region has the DNA TGTGCCAGCAGCCCAGCCGGGACTATGAACACTGAAGCTTTCTTT. It is translated as CASSPAGTMNTEAFF. This chain joins TRBV9 and TRBJ1-1, with D possibly TRBD1 on 5 matching bases. CDR3 length equals 15 residues. V dropped 4 bases and J dropped 0 bases, with 13 bases sitting between them. Per the germline V gene, CDR1 is SGDLS and CDR2 is YYNGEE.

The chain uses TRBV11-1 and TRBJ2-1, with D uncertain. The CDR3 covers 12 residues. Trimming took off 0 bases at V and 9 bases at J, with 6 bases between the two ends. Germline loops: CDR1 SGHAT, CDR2 FQDESV (reference sequence). The CDR3 nucleotides read TGTGCCAGCAGCTTAGCGCCTGTTGAGCAGTTCTTC. Protein product: CASSLAPVEQFF.

The chain couples TRBV12-5 to TRBJ1-1; tentative D call: TRBD1 (6 bases). CDR1 and CDR2 (germline): LGHNT, FRNRAP. CDR3 length: 14 residues. V was shortened by 4 bases and J by 1 base, with 10 bases between the two germline ends. The CDR3 here is CASGSGGQNTEAFF. The CDR3, as DNA: TGTGCTAGTGGTTCGGGGGGCCAGAACACTGAAGCTTTCTTT.

Worth noting for this clone: The same CDR3 can be traced to other DNA sequences in this sample. The V and J genes are TRBV28 and TRBJ2-7; D gene uncertain. The V gene lost 3 bases and the J gene lost 2 bases, with 8 bases spanning the gap. Germline V CDR1 and CDR2: MDHEN, SYDVKM. CDR3 size: 13 residues. Here the CDR3 DNA reads TGTGCCAGCAGTTTGTCGGAGACCTACGAGCAGTACTTC. Translating gives CASSLSETYEQYF.

This clone was detected once. The J gene is TRBJ2-3, the V gene TRBV4-2; D not resolved. Germline V CDR1 and CDR2: LGHNA, YNFKEQ. V was cut by 4 bases and J by 2 bases, with 7 bases left in between. CDR3 size: 13 residues. The CDR3 nucleotides are TGTGCCAGCAGCCCGAGTTTCACAGATACGCAGTATTTT. Protein product: CASSPSFTDTQYF.

The chain joins TRBV7-2 to TRBJ2-1, with a possible D match to TRBD2 (6 bases). V was shortened by 5 bases and J by 4 bases, with 12 bases between the two germline ends. The CDR3 loop spans 14 amino acids. Germline V CDR1 and CDR2: SGHTA, FQGNSA. CDR3 nucleotide sequence: TGTGCCAGCAGCCAAAGCGGGCCTTACAATGAGCAGTTCTTC. Translated: CASSQSGPYNEQFF.

The chain couples TRBV2 to TRBJ2-7; D not certain. The V gene's germline CDR1 is SNHLY and CDR2 FYNNEI. The CDR3 runs to 12 residues. Trimming removed 4 bases from V and 3 bases from J, with 7 bases in between. CDR3 amino acids: CASSAESYEQYF. In nucleotides, the CDR3 is TGTGCCAGCAGTGCCGAGAGCTACGAGCAGTACTTC.

The chain recombines TRBV18 with TRBJ2-1; the D call may be TRBD1 or TRBD2 (5 bases each). Germline V gene sequence: CDR1 KGHSH, CDR2 LQKENI. CDR3 length: 17 residues. Trimming removed 3 bases from V and 0 bases from J, with 15 bases in between. CDR3 coding DNA: TGTGCCAGCTCACCCCCCGGGACCCCGAGCTCCTACAATGAGCAGTTCTTC. It is translated as CASSPPGTPSSYNEQFF.

V gene TRBV7-3 combines with J gene TRBJ2-2; D is undetermined. This CDR3 comprises 13 residues. With 4 bases removed from V and 5 bases from J, the gap between germline ends came to 8 bases. CDR1 and CDR2 (germline): SGHTA, FQGTGA. CDR3 nucleotides: TGTGCCAGCAGCTCCAGGTTGACCGGGGAGCTGTTTTTT. Protein sequence: CASSSRLTGELFF.

The rearrangement links TRBV5-1 to TRBJ2-5; 7 bases are a match to TRBD1. The J segment lost 2 bases and the V segment lost 1 base, leaving 2 bases of the junction unmatched. Germline V gene sequence: CDR1 SGHRS, CDR2 YFSETQ. CDR3 length equals 14 residues. The CDR3 DNA reads as TGCGCCAGCAGCTTGAGGACAGGACAAGAGACCCAGTACTTC. Its protein product is CASSLRTGQETQYF.

There are a few counts of this clone. The CDR3 loop reads CASKGGRAIGEQFF. The CDR3 DNA follows: TGTGCCAGTAAAGGCGGGAGGGCCATCGGTGAGCAGTTCTTC. The rearrangement uses TRBV19 and TRBJ2-1; 9 bases match TRBD2. The trim removed 7 bases at V and 9 bases at J, leaving 10 bases unmatched. The CDR3 contains 14 residues. Germline V gives CDR1 LNHDA, CDR2 SQIVND (reference sequence).

V usage is TRBV7-2 and J usage is TRBJ2-5, with a possible D match to TRBD2 (6 bases). Germline V CDR1 and CDR2: SGHTA, FQGNSA. This CDR3 has 16 amino acids. V lost 4 bases, J lost 9 bases, and 24 bases lay in between. In nucleotides, the CDR3 is TGTGCCAGCAGCTCCTCCGGGACTTCCCCGCCGGGGGCCCAGTACTTC. This gives the protein CASSSSGTSPPGAQYF.

The V and J genes are TRBV6-4 and TRBJ1-1; 7 bases match TRBD1. The CDR3 loop spans 14 amino acids. The germline V gene encodes CDR1 MRHNA and CDR2 SNTAGT. J lost 6 bases, V lost 5 bases, and 9 bases had no gene match. CDR3 nucleotide sequence: TGTGCCAGCAGTCCTAGACAGGGCTTACCTGAAGCTTTCTTT. Protein sequence: CASSPRQGLPEAFF.

The J gene is TRBJ2-5, the V gene TRBV7-6; 9 bases are a match to TRBD2. The CDR3 contains 16 residues. Trimming cost V 3 bases and J 2 bases; bases outside gene matches: 7. CDR1 SGHVS and CDR2 FNYEAQ come from the germline V gene. The CDR3 coding sequence is TGTGCCAGCAGCTTCTCCTGGACTAGCGCGCAAGAGACCCAGTACTTC. Its protein product is CASSFSWTSAQETQYF.

The chain is built from TRBV28 and TRBJ2-3; the match to TRBD1 covers 8 bases. The V gene's germline CDR1 is MDHEN and CDR2 SYDVKM. V gave up 7 bases and J gave up 5 bases; unmatched junction bases: 11. This CDR3 comprises 15 residues. The CDR3, as DNA: TGTGCCAGCACATCTGGAGGACAGGGATTAGATACGCAGTATTTT. Its protein is CASTSGGQGLDTQYF. Variable domain in full (rest from reference TRBV28 and TRBJ2-3): DVKVTQSSRYLVKRTGEKVFLECVQDMDHENMFWYRQDPGLGLRLIYFSYDVKMKEKGDIPEGYSVSREKKERFSLILESASTNQTSMYLCASTSGGQGLDTQYFGPGTRLTVL.

CDR3 protein: CASSPRSGGSTYNEQFF. CDR3 nucleotide sequence: TGTGCCAGCTCACCTCGGTCGGGGGGCAGCACCTACAATGAGCAGTTCTTC. V is TRBV18 and J is TRBJ2-1, with D possibly TRBD2 on 7 matching bases. The length of the CDR3 is 17 residues. Per the germline V gene, CDR1 is KGHSH and CDR2 is LQKENI. V lost 3 bases and J 2 bases, leaving 17 bases between the germline ends.

The chain joins TRBV6-4 to TRBJ2-7, with 10 nucleotides matching TRBD2. The length of the CDR3 is 16 residues. Germline lookup yields CDR1 MRHNA and CDR2 SNTAGT. V shed 10 bases, J shed 0 bases, and the junction held 12 bases outside the gene matches. The CDR3 sequence is CAISSRLAGDSYEQYF. The CDR3 DNA is TGTGCCATCTCCTCCCGGCTAGCGGGGGACTCCTACGAGCAGTACTTC.

The V gene is TRBV19, the J gene TRBJ2-7; 9 nucleotides agree with TRBD2. The V gene's germline CDR1 is LNHDA and CDR2 SQIVND (reference sequence). This CDR3 spans 17 amino acids. With V trimmed by 2 bases and J by 0 bases, 8 bases remained unmatched. CDR3: CASSIRLAGQSSYEQYF. The CDR3 bases are TGTGCCAGTAGTATACGTCTAGCGGGACAAAGCTCCTACGAGCAGTACTTC.

The chain combines TRBV2 with TRBJ2-2, with D perhaps TRBD2 (5 bases). CDR1 SNHLY and CDR2 FYNNEI come from the germline V gene. The CDR3 totals 13 residues. Trimming took 6 bases from V and 1 from J, leaving 6 bases between them. The CDR3 loop is CASREENTGELFF. The CDR3 bases are TGTGCCAGCAGGGAGGAGAACACCGGGGAGCTGTTTTTT.

For the CDR3, the DNA is TGTGCCTCGTCCGTGCGTAATGAGCAGTTCTTC. This translates into CASSVRNEQFF. V is TRBV28 and J is TRBJ2-1; D unclear. Germline lookup yields CDR1 MDHEN and CDR2 SYDVKM. This CDR3 is built from 11 residues. Trimming cost V 11 bases and J 7 bases, with 12 bases left between them.